A single TCR beta chain is shown here with its context. Germline CDR1 is DFQATT and CDR2 is SNEGSKA (reference sequence). The length of the CDR3 is 14 residues. TCRdb re-called the 5' RACE reads and shows each CDR3 protein once, DNA omitted. The table counts some 210,000 distinct CDR3 sequences; roughly 1.5% lies in the top ten. The data stem from a study of monozygotic twins with inflammatory bowel disease. The sequenced sample was blood. The chain links TRBV20-1 to TRBJ2-3; checking the TCRdb D call of TRBD2 is not possible without DNA. The receptor was isolated from a human donor with ulcerative colitis or Crohn's disease, or a healthy co-twin of an affected twin (not recorded which). This CDR3 is CSARTSGGWDTQYF.